A single sample gave rise to the 27 T cell receptor beta chains below, sequenced in a study of blood T cell repertoires in COVID-19. Assay used: immunoSEQ multiplex PCR; TCRdb lists only in-frame clones, some missing. The table has over 200,000 clones, less than 85% seen once. Sequenced sample: PBMCs or T cells enriched from blood (not recorded which). The receptors originated from a man in his sixties who had recovered from COVID-19.

The gene calls are TRBV19 and TRBJ1-5, with TRBD1 matching 9 bases. The V gene's germline CDR1 is LNHDA and CDR2 SQIVND (reference sequence). This CDR3 has 14 amino acids. The V segment lost 6 bases and the J segment 5 bases; nucleotides outside the gene matches: 5. The CDR3 DNA reads as TGTGCCAGTAGACGACAGGGGGATGATCAGCCCCAGCATTTT. This gives the protein CASRRQGDDQPQHF.

This rearrangement joins TRBV6-1 to TRBJ1-5; D remains unclear. Germline CDR1 MNHNS, CDR2 SASEGT. The CDR3 consists of 16 residues. The V gene lost 0 bases and the J gene lost 7 bases, with 16 bases spanning the gap. CDR3 in amino acids: CASSEARRDTQQPQHF. The CDR3 nucleotides read TGTGCCAGCAGTGAAGCGCGAAGAGACACTCAGCAGCCCCAGCATTTT.

The chain uses TRBV5-6 and TRBJ2-1; D perhaps matches TRBD2 (5 bases). In germline, CDR1 is SGHDT, CDR2 YYEEEE. The CDR3 covers 13 residues. Between the trimmed V and J ends, which lost 4 bases and 7 bases, there was a span of 12 bases. This chain's CDR3 is CASSQMTGNEQFF. In nucleotides, the CDR3 is TGTGCCAGCAGCCAGATGACGGGAAATGAGCAGTTCTTC.

The chain employs TRBV11-3 and TRBJ2-5; tentative D call: TRBD2 (6 bases). Germline V gene sequence: CDR1 SGHNT, CDR2 YENEEA. The CDR3 consists of 15 residues. The V and J ends lost 4 bases and 1 base respectively, with 13 bases between them. CDR3 nucleotide sequence: TGTGCCAGCAGCTCCTCCGGGACTGCCCAAGAGACCCAGTACTTC. Translating it yields CASSSSGTAQETQYF.

V and J are TRBV29-1 and TRBJ1-2, with D possibly matching TRBD1 (5 bases). Trimming pared 4 bases from V and 3 bases from J, leaving 12 bases between. The CDR3 loop spans 13 amino acids. Germline values: CDR1 SQVTM, CDR2 ANQGSEA. DNA of the CDR3: TGCAGCGTTGCCCGACAGTTGGACTATGGCTACACCTTC. Its protein is CSVARQLDYGYTF.

The chain couples TRBV5-4 to TRBJ1-4; no firm D call. The germline CDR1 and CDR2 sequences are SGHNT and YYREEE (reference sequence). The CDR3 runs to 15 residues. V lost 0 bases and J lost 5, with 11 bases in between. The CDR3 is CASSLGPNINEKLFF. CDR3 nucleotides: TGTGCCAGCAGCTTGGGCCCGAACATAAATGAAAAACTGTTTTTT.

The J gene is TRBJ1-1, the V gene TRBV2; D is perhaps TRBD1 (5 bases). CDR1 and CDR2 from the germline V gene are SNHLY and FYNNEI. The CDR3 is 14 amino acids. The V end lost 7 bases, the J end lost 2 bases, and 14 bases lay between the germline ends. The CDR3 DNA reads TGTGCCAGCACCTTCTCTCAGGGTAACACTGAAGCTTTCTTT. Its protein product is CASTFSQGNTEAFF.

The chain recombines TRBV27 with TRBJ2-1; 8 positions match TRBD2. The CDR3 is 16 amino acids. CDR1 MNHEY and CDR2 SMNVEV come from the germline V gene (reference sequence). Trimming removed 5 bases from V and 3 bases from J; junction bases left unmatched: 9. The CDR3 DNA sequence: TGTGCCAGCAGTCCGCGGCTAAGCGGGGGCTACAATGAGCAGTTCTTC. It yields the protein CASSPRLSGGYNEQFF.

J is TRBJ2-2 and V is TRBV30; the D is unclear. The CDR3 has 13 amino acids. Between the trimmed V and J ends, which lost 0 bases and 1 base, there was a span of 3 bases. Per the germline V gene, CDR1 is GTSNPN and CDR2 is SVGIG (reference sequence). CDR3 sequence reads: CAWSVMNTGELFF. The CDR3 DNA reads as TGTGCCTGGAGTGTTATGAACACCGGGGAGCTGTTTTTT.

The chain uses TRBV5-6 and TRBJ1-1; weak D call: TRBD1 (5 bases). Trimming took 1 base from V and 8 from J, leaving 9 bases between them. The CDR3 is 12 residues long. Germline V gene sequence: CDR1 SGHDT, CDR2 YYEEEE. The CDR3 DNA reads as TGTGCCAGCAGCTTGAGTTACAGGGAAGCTTTCTTT. Its translation: CASSLSYREAFF.

The J gene is TRBJ1-1, the V gene TRBV30, with 12 positions matching TRBD1. Germline values: CDR1 GTSNPN, CDR2 SVGIG (reference sequence). With V trimmed by 4 bases and J by 6 bases, 9 bases remained unmatched. CDR3 length: 15 amino acids. CDR3 nucleotides: TGTGCCTGGACTAGATGGGACAGGGGGCTCGCTGAAGCTTTCTTT. Translation: CAWTRWDRGLAEAFF.

The rearrangement uses TRBV5-1 and TRBJ1-1; TRBD1 agrees at 7 bases. The V and J ends lost 9 bases and 4 bases, in that order; junction bases with no gene match: 9. CDR3 length: 13 amino acids. The germline gives CDR1 SGHRS, CDR2 YFSETQ. The CDR3 bases are TGCGCCACCTCACCCCCAGGGGGCACTGAAGCTTTCTTT. Translated: CATSPPGGTEAFF.

This rearrangement joins TRBV5-1 to TRBJ1-3, with TRBD1 matching 7 bases. J gave up 0 bases and V 4 bases, and 7 bases lay outside the gene matches. This CDR3 has 16 amino acids. The germline V gene encodes CDR1 SGHRS and CDR2 YFSETQ. The CDR3 nucleotides are TGCGCCAGCAGCGTCAGGGGGGATTCCTCTGGAAACACCATATATTTT. Translated: CASSVRGDSSGNTIYF.

This CDR3 is CATSDLFGQGNNEQFF. The DNA for the CDR3 is TGTGCCACCAGTGATTTGTTCGGACAGGGGAACAATGAGCAGTTCTTC. The chain has TRBV24-1 and TRBJ2-1, with 9 bases identical to TRBD1. The germline CDR1 and CDR2 sequences are KGHDR and SFDVKD. CDR3 size: 16 residues. Trimming took 0 bases from V and 5 from J; bases not matched to a gene: 4.

This chain joins TRBV2 and TRBJ2-7; the D is unclear. Germline CDR1 SNHLY, CDR2 FYNNEI. This CDR3 has 12 amino acids. V gave up 2 bases and J gave up 7 bases, with 9 bases separating them. Written as DNA, the CDR3 is TGTGCCAGCAGTGAATCCGGGTGGGAGCAGTACTTC. It codes for CASSESGWEQYF. The full variable domain, rest sourced from reference TRBV2 and TRBJ2-7, is EPEVTQTPSHQVTQMGQEVILRCVPISNHLYFYWYRQILGQKVEFLVSFYNNEISEKSEIFDDQFSVERPDGSNFTLKIRSTKLEDSAMYFCASSESGWEQYFGPGTRLTVT.

This clone has a handful of counts. The gene calls are TRBV30 and TRBJ2-1; D may be TRBD2 (6 bases). This CDR3 comprises 15 residues. V was shortened by 0 bases and J by 1 base, with 10 bases between the two germline ends. CDR1 is GTSNPN, CDR2 SVGIG, per germline (reference sequence). Here the CDR3 DNA reads TGTGCCTGGAGTGTAGGAGGGGCTTCCTACAATGAGCAGTTCTTC. It translates to CAWSVGGASYNEQFF. The whole variable domain, remainder taken from reference TRBV30 and TRBJ2-1, is SQTIHQWPATLVQPVGSPLSLECTVEGTSNPNLYWYRQAAGRGLQLLFYSVGIGQISSEVPQNLSASRPQDRQFILSSKKLLLSDSGFYLCAWSVGGASYNEQFFGPGTRLTVL.

The chain recombines TRBV19 with TRBJ2-3, with no clear D. The CDR3 length is 13 residues. In germline, CDR1 is LNHDA, CDR2 SQIVND (reference sequence). V was pared by 7 bases and J by 0 bases, with 8 bases between. In DNA form, the CDR3 reads TGTGCCAGTATCGAGACTAGCACAGATACGCAGTATTTT. The encoded protein is CASIETSTDTQYF.

The chain recombines TRBV11-1 with TRBJ2-7; D remains ambiguous. V was trimmed by 1 base and J by 1 base, leaving 11 bases between them. Germline values: CDR1 SGHAT, CDR2 FQDESV (reference sequence). The CDR3 has 15 residues. The CDR3: CASSLGGSRSYEQYF. CDR3 nucleotides: TGTGCCAGCAGCTTAGGAGGTTCCCGTTCCTACGAGCAGTACTTC.

The gene calls are TRBV7-6 and TRBJ2-7, with 7 bases lining up with TRBD1. The CDR3 is 14 residues long. CDR1 is SGHVS and CDR2 is FNYEAQ in the germline V gene. The ends lost 4 bases at V and 2 bases at J; junction bases unmatched: 5. CDR3 sequence (DNA): TGTGCCAGCAGCTCTCGGACAGGCGCCTACGAGCAGTACTTC. This gives the protein CASSSRTGAYEQYF.

The chain carries TRBV3-1 (or the pseudogene TRBV3-2) and TRBJ1-1, with 7 positions matching TRBD1. This CDR3 is 13 amino acids long. J gave up 5 bases and V 4 bases, and 4 bases lay outside the gene matches. CDR1 and CDR2 from the germline V gene are LGHDT and YNNKEL (reference sequence). This chain's CDR3 is CASSRTQGTEAFF. In DNA, the CDR3 is TGTGCCAGCAGCCGAACACAGGGGACTGAAGCTTTCTTT.

CDR3: CASSIAGEKLFF. CDR3 sequence (DNA): TGTGCCAGTAGTATAGCAGGAGAAAAACTGTTTTTT. The chain employs TRBV19 and TRBJ1-4; no definite D call. The length of the CDR3 is 12 residues. The germline V gene has CDR1 LNHDA and CDR2 SQIVND (reference sequence). V lost 1 base to trimming and J lost 8 bases, with 5 bases between them.

This chain connects TRBV6-6 to TRBJ2-7; D is perhaps TRBD1 (6 bases). The V end was cut by 5 bases, the J end by 4 bases, with 12 bases between. The CDR3 totals 13 residues. Germline V gene lookup returns CDR1 MNHNY and CDR2 SVGAGI (reference sequence). The CDR3 protein is CASSHQDSYEQYF. The DNA of the CDR3 is TGTGCCAGCAGTCACCAGGACAGTTACGAGCAGTACTTC.

The chain recombines TRBV7-9 with TRBJ2-3; TRBD2 aligns across 9 bases. The CDR3 runs 17 residues. CDR1 is SEHNR and CDR2 is FQNEAQ in the germline V gene (reference sequence). J gave up 2 bases and V 3 bases, and 9 bases lay outside the gene matches. As DNA, the CDR3 is TGTGCCAGCAGCTTTTTGGCGGGGGGGCGAAACACAGATACGCAGTATTTT. Protein sequence: CASSFLAGGRNTDTQYF.

This sequence joins TRBV9 and TRBJ1-6; 7 bases line up with TRBD1. This CDR3 region has 13 residues. From germline, CDR1 is SGDLS and CDR2 YYNGEE. V was pared by 5 bases and J by 10 bases, with 6 bases of the junction left unmatched. The CDR3 region has the DNA TGTGCCAGCAGTGAACAGGGGTACTCACCCCTCCACTTT. Encoded protein: CASSEQGYSPLHF.

The chain recombines TRBV15 with TRBJ1-5; maybe TRBD1 (5 bases). The CDR3 extends over 17 amino acids. Germline V lookup: CDR1 LNHNV, CDR2 YYDKDF (reference sequence). V gave up 1 base and J gave up 5 bases, with 18 bases separating them. The CDR3 DNA sequence: TGTGCCACCAGCAGAGGGTCCGGGGGTTTGTCGCATCAGCCCCAGCATTTT. The encoded protein is CATSRGSGGLSHQPQHF. Full variable domain (remainder filled in from reference TRBV15 and TRBJ1-5): DAMVIQNPRYQVTQFGKPVTLSCSQTLNHNVMYWYQQKSSQAPKLLFHYYDKDFNNEADTPDNFQSRRPNTSFCFLDIRSPGLGDTAMYLCATSRGSGGLSHQPQHFGDGTRLSIL.

The chain employs TRBV6-5 and TRBJ2-2; D might be TRBD1 (6 bases). Germline V gene sequence: CDR1 MNHEY, CDR2 SVGAGI. The CDR3 has 13 amino acids. V shed 7 bases and J shed 2 bases, with 8 bases lying between them. The CDR3 protein is CASMGQNTGELFF. The CDR3 DNA reads as TGTGCCAGCATGGGACAAAACACCGGGGAGCTGTTTTTT.

The chain couples TRBV5-1 to TRBJ1-5; 8 positions agree with TRBD1. This CDR3 is built from 15 residues. The V segment lost 4 bases and the J segment 3 bases; nucleotides outside the gene matches: 6. Germline values: CDR1 SGHRS, CDR2 YFSETQ. CDR3 in amino acids: CASSETGAINQPQHF. As DNA, the CDR3 is TGCGCCAGCAGCGAGACAGGGGCTATCAATCAGCCCCAGCATTTT.